This TCR beta chain was obtained from a study of a mutant IDH1 vaccine in newly diagnosed glioma. In the study overall: Treated individuals were approximately 62% male and about 40% female, averaging approximately 40 years of age.

Trimming shortened V by 0 bases and J by 2 bases, and 15 bases separated the two germline ends. The germline gives CDR1 SGHRS, CDR2 YFSETQ. The length of the CDR3 is 16 residues. Assay used: immunoSEQ multiplex PCR; TCRdb lists only in-frame clones, some missing. This table holds tens of thousands of clones, roughly 80% found once. Study results and caveats: Overall, approximately 93% of patients had vaccine-induced immune responses.

Documented time point: baseline, week 1 (first vaccination visit). Treatment reported: pre-vaccination baseline after standard-of-care therapy. Each donor presented with a new WHO grade 3 or 4 astrocytoma that tested IDH1-mutant and showed ATRX loss. Of note for this clone: The antigen remains undetermined.

The TCR sequence derives from a man between 35 and 55 years old with glioma. Some clones in this sample may be carry-over from other donors' samples. The J gene is TRBJ2-7, the V gene TRBV5-1; tentatively, D is TRBD2 (6 bases). Source: PBMCs, taken from a glioma patient treated with radiotherapy, temozolomide or both. The CDR3 region has the DNA TGCGCCAGCAGCTTGGCCGTAACTAGCCGGGCCTACGAGCAGTACTTC. This translates into CASSLAVTSRAYEQYF.